This TCR beta chain was captured in a study of control samples from healthy donors and cancer patients. The CDR3 extends over 14 amino acids. Germline loops: CDR1 SGHRS, CDR2 YFSETQ. Germline trimming cut 3 bases from V and 8 bases from J; bases unmatched to any gene: 8. Method: immunoSEQ multiplex PCR; TCRdb's copy keeps in-frame clones and lacks some. The data hold about 130,000 clones, with around 93% observed a single time. This clonotype was obtained from a woman between 50 and 59 years old in good health. Input material: blood. J is TRBJ1-2 and V is TRBV5-1, with TRBD1 matching over 9 bases. CDR3 sequence (DNA): TGCGCCAGCAGCTCGGGACAGGGACTGGGAGGCTACACCTTC. Translation: CASSSGQGLGGYTF. The entire variable domain, with the rest obtained from reference TRBV5-1 and TRBJ1-2, is as follows: KAGVTQTPRYLIKTRGQQVTLSCSPISGHRSVSWYQQTPGQGLQFLFEYFSETQRNKGNFPGRFSGRQFSNSRSEMNVSTLELGDSALYLCASSSGQGLGGYTFGSGTRLTVV.